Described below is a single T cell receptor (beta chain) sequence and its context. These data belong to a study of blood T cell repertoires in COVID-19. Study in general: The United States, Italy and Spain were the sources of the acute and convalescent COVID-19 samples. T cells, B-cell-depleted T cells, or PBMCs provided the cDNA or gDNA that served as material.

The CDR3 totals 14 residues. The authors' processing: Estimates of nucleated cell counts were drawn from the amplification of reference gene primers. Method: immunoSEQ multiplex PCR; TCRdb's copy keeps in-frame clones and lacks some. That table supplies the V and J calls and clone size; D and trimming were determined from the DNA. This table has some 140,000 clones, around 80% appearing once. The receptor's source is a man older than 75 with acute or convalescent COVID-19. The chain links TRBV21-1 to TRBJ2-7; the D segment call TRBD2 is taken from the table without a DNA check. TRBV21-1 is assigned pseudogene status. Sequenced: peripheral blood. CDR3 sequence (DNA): TGTGCCAGCAGCAAAGACCCAGGAGGGGACGAGCAGTACTTC. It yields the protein CASSKDPGGDEQYF.